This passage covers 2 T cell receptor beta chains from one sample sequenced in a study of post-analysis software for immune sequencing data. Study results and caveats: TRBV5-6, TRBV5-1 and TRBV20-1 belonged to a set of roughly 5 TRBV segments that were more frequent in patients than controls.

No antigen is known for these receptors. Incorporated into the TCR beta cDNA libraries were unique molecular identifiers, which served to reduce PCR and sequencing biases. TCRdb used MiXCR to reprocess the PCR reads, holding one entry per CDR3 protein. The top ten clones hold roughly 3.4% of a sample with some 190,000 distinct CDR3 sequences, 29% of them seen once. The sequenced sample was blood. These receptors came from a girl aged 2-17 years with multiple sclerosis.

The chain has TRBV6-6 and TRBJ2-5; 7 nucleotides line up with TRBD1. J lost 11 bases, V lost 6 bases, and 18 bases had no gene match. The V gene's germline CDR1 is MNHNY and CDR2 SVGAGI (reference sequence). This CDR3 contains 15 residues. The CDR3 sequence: CASRTAGGGSNEQYF. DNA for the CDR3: TGTGCCAGCAGGACCGCAGGGGGTGGTTCCAATGAGCAGTACTTC.

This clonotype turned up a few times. The CDR3 nucleotides are TGTGCCAGCAGTTTATGGGGTACCGGGGCCTATGGCTACACCTTC. It codes for CASSLWGTGAYGYTF. The rearrangement joins TRBV28 to TRBJ1-2; maybe TRBD1 (5 bases). Germline V gives CDR1 MDHEN, CDR2 SYDVKM. The V end lost 0 bases, the J end lost 4 bases, and 12 bases lay between the germline ends. This CDR3 comprises 15 residues.